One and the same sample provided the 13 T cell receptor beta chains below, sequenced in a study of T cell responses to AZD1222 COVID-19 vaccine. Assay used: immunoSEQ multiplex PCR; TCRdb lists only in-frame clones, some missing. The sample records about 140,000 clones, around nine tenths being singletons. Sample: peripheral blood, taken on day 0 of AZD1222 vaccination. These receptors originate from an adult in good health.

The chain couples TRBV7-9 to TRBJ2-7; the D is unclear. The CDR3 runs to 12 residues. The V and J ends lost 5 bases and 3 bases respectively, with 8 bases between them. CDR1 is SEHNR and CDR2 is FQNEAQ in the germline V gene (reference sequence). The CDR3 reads CASSTTSYEQYF. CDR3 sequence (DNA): TGTGCCAGCAGCACCACCAGCTACGAGCAGTACTTC.

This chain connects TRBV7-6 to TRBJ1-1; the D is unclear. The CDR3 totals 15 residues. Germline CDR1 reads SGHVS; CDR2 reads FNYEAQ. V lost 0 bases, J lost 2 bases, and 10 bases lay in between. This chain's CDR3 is CASSLASGYNTEAFF. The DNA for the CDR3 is TGTGCCAGCAGCTTAGCCTCTGGGTACAACACTGAAGCTTTCTTT.

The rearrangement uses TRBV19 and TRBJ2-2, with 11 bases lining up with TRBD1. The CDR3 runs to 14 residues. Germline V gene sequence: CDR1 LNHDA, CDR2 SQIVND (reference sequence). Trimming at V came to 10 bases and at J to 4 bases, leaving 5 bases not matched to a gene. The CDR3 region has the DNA TGTGCCATCCGGGACAGGGGGATCACCGGGGAGCTGTTTTTT. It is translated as CAIRDRGITGELFF. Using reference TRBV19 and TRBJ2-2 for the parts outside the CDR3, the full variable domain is DGGITQSPKYLFRKEGQNVTLSCEQNLNHDAMYWYRQDPGQGLRLIYYSQIVNDFQKGDIAEGYSVSREKKESFPLTVTSAQKNPTAFYLCAIRDRGITGELFFGEGSRLTVL.

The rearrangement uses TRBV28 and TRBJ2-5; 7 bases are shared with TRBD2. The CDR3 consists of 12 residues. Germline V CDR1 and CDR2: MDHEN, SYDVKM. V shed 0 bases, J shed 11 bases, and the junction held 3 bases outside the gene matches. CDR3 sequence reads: CASSLWGTTQYF. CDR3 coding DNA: TGTGCCAGCAGTTTATGGGGGACTACACAGTACTTC. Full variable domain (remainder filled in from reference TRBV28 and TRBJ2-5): DVKVTQSSRYLVKRTGEKVFLECVQDMDHENMFWYRQDPGLGLRLIYFSYDVKMKEKGDIPEGYSVSREKKERFSLILESASTNQTSMYLCASSLWGTTQYFGPGTRLLVL.

DNA for the CDR3: TGTGCCAGCAGTCTTACAGGGGCCAAGGGGAACGAGCAGTACTTC. Its translation is CASSLTGAKGNEQYF. The chain uses TRBV27 and TRBJ2-7; the match to TRBD1 covers 7 bases. The V gene's germline CDR1 is MNHEY and CDR2 SMNVEV (reference sequence). Trimming took 5 bases from V and 5 from J; bases not matched to a gene: 12. CDR3 length: 15 amino acids.

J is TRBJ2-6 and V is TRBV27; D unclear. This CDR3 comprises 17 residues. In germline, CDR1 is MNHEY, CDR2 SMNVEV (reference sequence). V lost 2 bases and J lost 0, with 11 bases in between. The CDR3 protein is CASSLIRQFSGANVLTF. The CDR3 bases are TGTGCCAGCAGTTTAATCCGGCAGTTCTCTGGGGCCAACGTCCTGACTTTC.

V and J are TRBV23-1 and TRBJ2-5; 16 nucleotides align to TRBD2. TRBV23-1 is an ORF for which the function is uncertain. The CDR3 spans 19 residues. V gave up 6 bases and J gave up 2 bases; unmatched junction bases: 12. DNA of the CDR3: TGCGCCAGCAGCCCCCCAGGGACTAGCGGGAGGGGATGTCAAGAGACCCAGTACTTC. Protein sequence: CASSPPGTSGRGCQETQYF.

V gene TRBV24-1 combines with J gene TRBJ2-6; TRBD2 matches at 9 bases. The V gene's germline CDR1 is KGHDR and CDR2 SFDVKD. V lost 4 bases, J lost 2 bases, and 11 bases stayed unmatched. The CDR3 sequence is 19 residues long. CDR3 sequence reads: CATSDPGASGEAGANVLTF. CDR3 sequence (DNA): TGTGCCACCAGTGACCCTGGGGCTAGCGGGGAGGCTGGGGCCAACGTCCTGACTTTC.

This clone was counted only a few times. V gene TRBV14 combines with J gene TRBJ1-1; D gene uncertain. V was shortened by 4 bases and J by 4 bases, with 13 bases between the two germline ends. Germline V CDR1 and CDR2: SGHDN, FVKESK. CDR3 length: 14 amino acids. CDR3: CASSRPGLFTEAFF. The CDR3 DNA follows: TGTGCCAGCAGCCGCCCAGGCTTGTTCACTGAAGCTTTCTTT. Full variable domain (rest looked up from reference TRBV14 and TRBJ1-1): EAGVTQFPSHSVIEKGQTVTLRCDPISGHDNLYWYRRVMGKEIKFLLHFVKESKQDESGMPNNRFLAERTGGTYSTLKVQPAELEDSGVYFCASSRPGLFTEAFFGQGTRLTVV.

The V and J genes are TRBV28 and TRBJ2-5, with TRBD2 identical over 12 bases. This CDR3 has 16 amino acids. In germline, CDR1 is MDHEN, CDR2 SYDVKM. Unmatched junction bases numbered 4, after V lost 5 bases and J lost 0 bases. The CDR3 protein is CASSPGLAGHQETQYF. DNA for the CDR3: TGTGCCAGCAGTCCAGGACTAGCGGGACACCAAGAGACCCAGTACTTC. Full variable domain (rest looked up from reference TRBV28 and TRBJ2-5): DVKVTQSSRYLVKRTGEKVFLECVQDMDHENMFWYRQDPGLGLRLIYFSYDVKMKEKGDIPEGYSVSREKKERFSLILESASTNQTSMYLCASSPGLAGHQETQYFGPGTRLLVL.

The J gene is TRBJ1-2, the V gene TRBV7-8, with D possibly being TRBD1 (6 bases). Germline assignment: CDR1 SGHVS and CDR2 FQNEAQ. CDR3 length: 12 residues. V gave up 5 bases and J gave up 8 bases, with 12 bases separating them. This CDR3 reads CASSADSRGYTF. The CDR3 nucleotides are TGTGCCAGCAGCGCGGACAGTCGGGGCTACACCTTC.

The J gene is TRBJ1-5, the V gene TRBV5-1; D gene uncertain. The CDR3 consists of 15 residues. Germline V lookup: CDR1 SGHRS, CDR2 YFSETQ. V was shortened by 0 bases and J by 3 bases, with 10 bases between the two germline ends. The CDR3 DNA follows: TGCGCCAGCAGCTTGGGGCCGGAGAACAATCAGCCCCAGCATTTT. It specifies CASSLGPENNQPQHF.

CDR3 loop: CASSSWDRKTDTQYF. The DNA for the CDR3 is TGTGCCAGCAGTTCATGGGACAGAAAAACAGATACGCAGTATTTT. The chain joins TRBV6-5 to TRBJ2-3, with 7 bases fitting TRBD1. This CDR3 contains 15 residues. The V gene end was trimmed by 4 bases and the J gene end by 3 bases; junction bases not matched to a gene: 7. Germline V gives CDR1 MNHEY, CDR2 SVGAGI.